What follows are 22 T cell receptor beta chains derived from one specimen sequenced in a study of T-cell memory formation after mild COVID-19. One entry per CDR3 protein results from TCRdb running MiXCR on the 5' RACE reads. The sample shows some 600,000 distinct CDR3 sequences, roughly 17% of them seen only once. Input material: PBMCs or a T cell subset sorted from them (not recorded which). These receptors came from an adult woman who had mild COVID-19 (a few samples of this study predate the infection). Cell type and time point are not known.

This chain joins TRBV20-1 and TRBJ1-1, with D unresolved. V shed 2 bases and J shed 2 bases, with 15 bases lying between them. The CDR3 covers 15 residues. CDR1 and CDR2 from the germline V gene are DFQATT and SNEGSKA (reference sequence). The CDR3 is CSARPREGLNTEAFF. The CDR3 DNA sequence: TGCAGTGCTAGACCGCGGGAGGGCCTCAACACTGAAGCTTTCTTT.

This clonotype was counted between two and nine times. The gene calls are TRBV7-2 and TRBJ1-2, with D maybe TRBD1 (5 bases). This CDR3 spans 13 amino acids. Deletions cut 3 bases from V and 8 bases from J, with 13 bases between. Per germline, CDR1 SGHTA and CDR2 FQGNSA. CDR3 residues: CASSFQGTGGYTF. The CDR3 DNA reads as TGTGCCAGCAGCTTCCAGGGAACGGGGGGCTACACCTTC.

The table lists this clonotype with a few counts. The CDR3 DNA reads TGTGCCAGTAGTATACGCGGGACCTATGGCTACACCTTC. Amino acids: CASSIRGTYGYTF. This chain joins TRBV19 and TRBJ1-2; the D gene is possibly TRBD1 (5 bases). Germline CDR1 and CDR2: LNHDA and SQIVND (reference sequence). CDR3 length equals 13 residues. The ends were cut back, 2 bases at V and 4 bases at J, with 8 bases in the middle.

The sample holds a few counts of this clonotype. The J gene is TRBJ1-2, the V gene TRBV5-6; a weak D match, TRBD1 (5 bases). Germline V lookup: CDR1 SGHDT, CDR2 YYEEEE. CDR3 length: 14 amino acids. V lost 2 bases and J lost 7, with 15 bases in between. The CDR3 spells CASSFMGPPSGYTF. The CDR3 nucleotides are TGTGCCAGCAGCTTTATGGGGCCGCCCAGTGGCTACACCTTC.

The CDR3 region has the DNA TGTGCCAGTAGTATGGGGGGACTAGCGGATTACAATGAGCAGTTCTTC. This sequence encodes CASSMGGLADYNEQFF. This sequence joins TRBV19 and TRBJ2-1; TRBD2 matches 11 bases. Germline V gene data show CDR1 as LNHDA and CDR2 as SQIVND (reference sequence). The V segment lost 3 bases and the J segment 4 bases; nucleotides outside the gene matches: 5. There are 16 residues in the CDR3.

This chain joins TRBV7-2 and TRBJ2-5; D might be TRBD1 (6 bases). V lost 2 bases, J lost 5 bases, and 12 bases lay in between. The CDR3 has 14 residues. In germline, CDR1 is SGHTA, CDR2 FQGNSA. The CDR3 coding sequence is TGTGCCAGCAGCTTAATGGGGGCGTTGGAGACCCAGTACTTC. Its protein product is CASSLMGALETQYF.

This chain joins TRBV7-9 and TRBJ2-3, with 8 bases identical to TRBD2. V was pared by 0 bases and J by 5 bases, with 10 bases of the junction left unmatched. CDR3 size: 17 residues. Germline V lookup: CDR1 SEHNR, CDR2 FQNEAQ (reference sequence). The CDR3 reads CASSLALTRGAGDTQYF. As DNA, the CDR3 is TGTGCCAGCAGCTTAGCGCTGACGCGGGGGGCCGGAGATACGCAGTATTTT.

The chain is built from TRBV7-9 and TRBJ1-1, with unresolved D. CDR3 size: 13 residues. Germline CDR1 and CDR2: SEHNR and FQNEAQ (reference sequence). V gave up 3 bases and J gave up 4 bases, with 9 bases separating them. CDR3 sequence: CASSLLVGTEAFF. The CDR3 region has the DNA TGTGCCAGCAGCTTGTTGGTGGGCACTGAAGCTTTCTTT.

The chain uses TRBV7-9 and TRBJ1-2; 9 nucleotides line up with TRBD1. This CDR3 is 11 amino acids long. Germline CDR1 and CDR2: SEHNR and FQNEAQ (reference sequence). With V trimmed by 5 bases and J by 12 bases, 4 bases remained unmatched. CDR3 sequence (DNA): TGTGCCAGCAGCCAAGGACAGGGGAACACCTTC. Translating it yields CASSQGQGNTF.

This chain uses TRBV5-5 with TRBJ1-5; D might be TRBD1 (6 bases). CDR3 length: 15 amino acids. Trimming shortened V by 4 bases and J by 3 bases, and 14 bases separated the two germline ends. The germline CDR1 and CDR2 sequences are SGHKS and YYEKEE (reference sequence). DNA for the CDR3: TGTGCCAGCAGCGCCCAGGGGAACCTCAATCAGCCCCAGCATTTT. Translating it yields CASSAQGNLNQPQHF.

The chain uses TRBV20-1 and TRBJ2-4; a possible D gene is TRBD1 (6 bases). V was shortened by 3 bases and J by 6 bases, with 9 bases between the two germline ends. This CDR3 spans 12 amino acids. Germline CDR1 DFQATT, CDR2 SNEGSKA (reference sequence). CDR3 protein: CSASGGGNIQYF. In nucleotides, the CDR3 is TGCAGTGCTAGTGGGGGCGGAAACATTCAGTACTTC.

V usage is TRBV12-3 or TRBV12-4 and J usage is TRBJ1-1, with D maybe TRBD1 (5 bases). V was pared by 7 bases and J by 4 bases, with 10 bases between. CDR3 size: 12 residues. CDR3 DNA sequence: TGTGCCAGCACGGGGGGGAGCACTGAAGCTTTCTTT. Translation gives CASTGGSTEAFF.

This clonotype was seen a few times. The rearrangement joins TRBV7-2 to TRBJ2-5, with D perhaps matching TRBD1 (5 bases). V shed 1 base and J shed 5 bases, with 17 bases lying between them. This CDR3 comprises 16 residues. In germline, CDR1 is SGHTA, CDR2 FQGNSA. Here the CDR3 DNA reads TGTGCCAGCAGCTTAGAATCCAGGGTCGGTCCGGAGACCCAGTACTTC. Amino acid sequence: CASSLESRVGPETQYF.

The genes are TRBV11-2 and TRBJ1-1; D not resolved. The CDR3 is made up of 12 amino acids. Germline CDR1 is SGHAT and CDR2 is FQNNGV. Trimming stripped 6 bases from V and 4 bases from J, with 9 bases between. The CDR3 sequence: CASRGGVTEAFF. Here the CDR3 DNA reads TGTGCCAGCAGGGGTGGGGTCACTGAAGCTTTCTTT.

The chain is built from TRBV6-1 and TRBJ2-1; a possible D gene is TRBD1 (6 bases). CDR1 and CDR2 (germline): MNHNS, SASEGT. V was pared by 8 bases and J by 0 bases, with 17 bases between. This CDR3 has 16 residues. DNA of the CDR3: TGTGCCAGCTCCATGGCTAGCAGGGGCTCCTACAATGAGCAGTTCTTC. Encoded protein: CASSMASRGSYNEQFF.

The chain joins TRBV7-8 to TRBJ2-2; D is possibly TRBD2 (6 bases). Trimming removed 5 bases at V and 1 base at J, with 11 bases between. The CDR3 runs 15 residues. Germline V gives CDR1 SGHVS, CDR2 FQNEAQ. CDR3 sequence (DNA): TGTGCCAGCAGCCCGGTGGGAGGGAACACCGGGGAGCTGTTTTTT. Residues: CASSPVGGNTGELFF.

The chain carries TRBV9 and TRBJ2-3; 13 bases match TRBD2. In germline, CDR1 is SGDLS, CDR2 YYNGEE. V gave up 3 bases and J gave up 3 bases; unmatched junction bases: 4. The CDR3 sequence is 16 residues long. The CDR3: CASSDATSGGTDTQYF. CDR3 nucleotide sequence: TGTGCCAGCAGCGATGCGACTAGCGGGGGGACAGATACGCAGTATTTT.

The chain is built from TRBV13 and TRBJ2-1; 12 bases are shared with TRBD2. Germline assignment: CDR1 PRHDT and CDR2 FYEKMQ (reference sequence). The CDR3 length is 14 residues. Losses at the gene ends were 4 bases for V and 9 bases for J; bases not matched to a gene: 4. The CDR3 DNA sequence: TGTGCCAGCAGCTCTAGCGGGGGGGCACGTGAGCAGTTCTTC. This encodes CASSSSGGAREQFF.

This clonotype was seen at least ten times. This chain uses TRBV7-9 with TRBJ2-2; D might be TRBD2 (6 bases). Trimming left V 2 bases short and J 1 base short, with 8 bases between. CDR3 size: 15 residues. Germline-derived CDR1 and CDR2 are SEHNR and FQNEAQ (reference sequence). The CDR3 sequence is CASSLSGVNTGELFF. The CDR3 DNA reads TGTGCCAGCAGCTTATCGGGAGTGAACACCGGGGAGCTGTTTTTT. Based on the CDR3 plus reference TRBV7-9 and TRBJ2-2, the full variable domain is DTGVSQNPRHKITKRGQNVTFRCDPISEHNRLYWYRQTLGQGPEFLTYFQNEAQLEKSRLLSDRFSAERPKGSFSTLEIQRTEQGDSAMYLCASSLSGVNTGELFFGEGSRLTVL.

The table lists this clonotype with a few counts. The chain recombines TRBV11-2 with TRBJ1-2; 8 bases agree with TRBD1. The trim removed 5 bases at V and 9 bases at J, leaving 8 bases unmatched. Germline V lookup: CDR1 SGHAT, CDR2 FQNNGV. CDR3 length equals 13 residues. For the CDR3, the DNA is TGTGCCAGCAGCGCCGGACAGGGAAACAGCTACACCTTC. Amino acids: CASSAGQGNSYTF.

As regards this clonotype: A junction boundary mismatches the germline segment, possibly from a read error. This chain connects TRBV18 to TRBJ2-5; D gene uncertain. Germline-derived CDR1 and CDR2 are KGHSH and LQKENI. CDR3 size: 14 residues. In DNA, the CDR3 is TGTGCCAGCTCTCCACCGGCCATACAAGAGACCCAGTACTTC. Translating gives CASSPPAIQETQYF.

Many counts were recorded for this clonotype. The rearrangement uses TRBV20-1 and TRBJ2-1, with 7 bases aligning to TRBD2. After removal of 6 bases from V and 2 bases from J, the junction contained 7 bases not matched to a gene. Germline loops: CDR1 DFQATT, CDR2 SNEGSKA (reference sequence). CDR3 size: 14 residues. The CDR3 sequence: CSAPSGVTYNEQFF. Written as DNA, the CDR3 is TGCAGTGCCCCCAGCGGGGTCACCTACAATGAGCAGTTCTTC.